This TCR beta chain appears in the sequencing data of a study of cytomegalovirus exposure and HLA in healthy donors. This clone appeared a single time. Here immunoSEQ multiplex PCR was the method, and the copy in TCRdb shows in-frame clones only, minus some. The sample contains more than 250,000 clones, 75% to 90% of which appear only once. The sample taken for sequencing was PBMCs. The receptor's source is a woman aged 25 to 39 in good health and CMV-seropositive.

The chain's CDR3 is CASSVNGYGNQPQHF. The CDR3 nucleotides are TGTGCCAGCAGCGTAAATGGGTACGGCAATCAGCCCCAGCATTTT. The V and J genes are TRBV9 and TRBJ1-5; D is undetermined. V lost 1 base to trimming and J lost 2 bases, with 10 bases between them. The germline V gene encodes CDR1 SGDLS and CDR2 YYNGEE. This CDR3 comprises 15 residues.